A single sample gave rise to the 11 T cell receptor beta chains below, sequenced in a study of shared clonotypes between healthy human individuals. Clones were sequenced by immunoSEQ multiplex PCR, and TCRdb holds only the in-frame ones, with some missing. The sample records just under 350,000 clones, 73% being singletons. The source material was memory CD4+ T cells sorted from blood. Documented subset: CD45RA-negative fraction. These receptors all stem from a young man in good health.

This clone was seen more than once but under ten times. The V call is TRBV11-3, the J call TRBJ2-1; no clear D gene. The CDR3 is 13 residues long. Germline V gene data show CDR1 as SGHNT and CDR2 as YENEEA. The V end was cut by 5 bases, the J end by 5 bases, with 10 bases between. The CDR3 protein is CASSRPPHNEQFF. DNA for the CDR3: TGTGCCAGCAGCCGACCCCCCCACAATGAGCAGTTCTTC.

Ten or more counts support this clone. V and J are TRBV18 and TRBJ2-5; D not resolved. CDR3 size: 13 residues. V dropped 6 bases and J dropped 5 bases, with 13 bases sitting between them. The germline gives CDR1 KGHSH, CDR2 LQKENI. CDR3: CASSQAPRETQYF. The CDR3 nucleotides read TGTGCCAGCTCGCAGGCCCCCAGGGAGACCCAGTACTTC.

This chain joins TRBV5-1 and TRBJ2-2, with D uncertain. V was shortened by 0 bases and J by 4 bases, with 4 bases between the two germline ends. The CDR3 totals 13 residues. CDR1 is SGHRS and CDR2 is YFSETQ in the germline V gene. The CDR3 DNA reads TGCGCCAGCAGCTTGGACTTCACCGGGGAGCTGTTTTTT. It yields the protein CASSLDFTGELFF.

The chain has TRBV7-9 and TRBJ1-2; D is uncertain. This CDR3 region has 14 residues. Looked up from germline, CDR1 is SEHNR and CDR2 is FQNEAQ (reference sequence). Trimming removed 3 bases from V and 6 bases from J, with 14 bases in between. Here the CDR3 reads CASSLIVRIDGYTF. The CDR3 nucleotides read TGTGCCAGCAGCTTGATAGTCCGGATTGATGGCTACACCTTC.

The chain combines TRBV27 with TRBJ2-1; the D is unclear. Germline assignment: CDR1 MNHEY and CDR2 SMNVEV (reference sequence). Trimming took off 0 bases at V and 5 bases at J, with 11 bases between the two ends. This CDR3 has 15 residues. The CDR3 is CASSLSFRSDNEQFF. The CDR3 DNA sequence: TGTGCCAGCAGTTTATCTTTTAGAAGTGACAATGAGCAGTTCTTC.

This chain connects TRBV10-2 to TRBJ2-7; unclear D gene. The CDR3 has 12 residues. CDR1 WSHSY and CDR2 SAAADI come from the germline V gene. The V gene lost 8 bases and the J gene lost 4 bases, with 12 bases spanning the gap. Written as DNA, the CDR3 is TGCGCCAGCTCCCCTAACGGATACGAGCAGTACTTC. Translating it yields CASSPNGYEQYF.

J is TRBJ2-1 and V is TRBV9; no definite D call. The CDR3 contains 15 residues. The germline CDR1 and CDR2 sequences are SGDLS and YYNGEE. The V end was cut by 0 bases, the J end by 3 bases, with 10 bases between. This chain's CDR3 is CASSVGVTVYNEQFF. CDR3 bases: TGTGCCAGCAGCGTAGGTGTCACAGTCTACAATGAGCAGTTCTTC. The whole variable domain, filled in from reference TRBV9 and TRBJ2-1, reads DSGVTQTPKHLITATGQRVTLRCSPRSGDLSVYWYQQSLDQGLQFLIQYYNGEERAKGNILERFSAQQFPDLHSELNLSSLELGDSALYFCASSVGVTVYNEQFFGPGTRLTVL.

The rearrangement joins TRBV10-3 to TRBJ2-7; 9 positions match TRBD2. The CDR3 covers 16 residues. Germline CDR1 ENHRY, CDR2 SYGVKD. V was pared by 2 bases and J by 2 bases, with 7 bases of the junction left unmatched. CDR3: CAISEPISGSPYEQYF. CDR3 nucleotides: TGTGCCATCAGTGAGCCAATTAGCGGGAGTCCCTACGAGCAGTACTTC.

The gene calls are TRBV5-1 and TRBJ2-3; D gene ambiguous. Germline V CDR1 and CDR2: SGHRS, YFSETQ. The V end lost 2 bases, the J end lost 3 bases, and 10 bases lay between the germline ends. This CDR3 has 14 residues. The CDR3 spells CASSFIEPTDTQYF. DNA for the CDR3: TGCGCCAGCAGCTTCATTGAACCGACAGATACGCAGTATTTT.

This chain joins TRBV11-3 and TRBJ2-1, with D perhaps assigned TRBD1 or TRBD2 (5 bases each). With 1 base removed from V and 10 bases from J, the gap between germline ends came to 11 bases. CDR1 is SGHNT and CDR2 is YENEEA in the germline V gene. The CDR3 consists of 13 residues. CDR3 loop: CASSLVEGREQFF. For the CDR3, the DNA is TGTGCCAGCAGCTTAGTTGAGGGACGGGAGCAGTTCTTC.

This clone was picked up one time. This chain joins TRBV27 and TRBJ2-7; D is perhaps TRBD1 (5 bases). Trimming took off 6 bases at V and 0 bases at J, with 21 bases between the two ends. This CDR3 region has 17 residues. From germline, CDR1 is MNHEY and CDR2 SMNVEV (reference sequence). The CDR3 loop is CASSRSIGAAFSYEQYF. Here the CDR3 DNA reads TGTGCCAGCAGCCGATCGATAGGGGCCGCGTTCTCCTACGAGCAGTACTTC.